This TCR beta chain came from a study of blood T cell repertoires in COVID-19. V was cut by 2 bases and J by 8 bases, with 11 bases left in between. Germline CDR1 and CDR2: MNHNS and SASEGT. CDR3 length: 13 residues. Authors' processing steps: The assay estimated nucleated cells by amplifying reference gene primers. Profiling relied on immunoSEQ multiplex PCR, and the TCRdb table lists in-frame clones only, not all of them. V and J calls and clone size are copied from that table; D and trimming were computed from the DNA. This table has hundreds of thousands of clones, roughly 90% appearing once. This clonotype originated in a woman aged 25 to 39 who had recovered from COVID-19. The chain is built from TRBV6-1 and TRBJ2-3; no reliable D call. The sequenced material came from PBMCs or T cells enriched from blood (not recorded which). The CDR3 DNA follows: TGTGCCAGCAGTGAAACCCCCGTCGGTACGCAGTATTTT. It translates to CASSETPVGTQYF.